Below are 23 T cell receptor beta chains sequenced from a single sample in a study of cytotoxic CD8 clonotypes in ibrutinib-treated CLL. Using immunoSEQ multiplex PCR, the repertoire was profiled, and TCRdb retains in-frame clones only, with some absent. Here the sample spans under 200,000 clones, roughly 86% being singletons. Sample: PBMCs, taken after 12 months of ibrutinib treatment. These receptors came from a human donor with chronic lymphocytic leukemia.

This clone was counted once. CDR3 DNA: TGTGCCAGCACCCCGACTAGCGGGAGCGGGGAGACCCAGTACTTC. This encodes CASTPTSGSGETQYF. V usage is TRBV11-1 and J usage is TRBJ2-5, with TRBD2 identical over 12 bases. V was pared by 7 bases and J by 5 bases, with 8 bases of the junction left unmatched. CDR3 length equals 15 residues. Germline-derived CDR1 and CDR2 are SGHAT and FQDESV (reference sequence).

The J gene is TRBJ1-4, the V gene TRBV5-6; D unresolved. CDR1 and CDR2 (germline): SGHDT, YYEEEE. V was trimmed by 0 bases and J by 8 bases, leaving 8 bases between them. The CDR3 is 13 residues long. CDR3 amino acids: CASSLALGEKLFF. CDR3 sequence (DNA): TGTGCCAGCAGCTTGGCCTTAGGGGAAAAACTGTTTTTT.

This rearrangement joins TRBV5-1 to TRBJ2-7; 7 bases fit TRBD1. The end of the DNA fits TRBJ2-1 better, so the J call may be wrong. The CDR3 extends over 19 amino acids. Germline values: CDR1 SGHRS, CDR2 YFSETQ. The CDR3 spells CASSFYPGVRRDSYNEQFF. The CDR3, as DNA: TGCGCCAGCAGCTTTTATCCAGGGGTCCGCCGGGACAGTTACAATGAGCAGTTCTTC.

The J gene is TRBJ2-7, the V gene TRBV27, with D perhaps assigned TRBD1 or TRBD2 (5 bases each). Germline assignment: CDR1 MNHEY and CDR2 SMNVEV (reference sequence). The CDR3 runs to 12 residues. The V end was cut by 6 bases, the J end by 2 bases, with 8 bases between. DNA for the CDR3: TGTGCCAGCAGGGGGGTTACCTACGAGCAGTACTTC. Residues: CASRGVTYEQYF.

The chain has TRBV21-1 and TRBJ2-5; whether TRBD2, the table's D call, matches the DNA was not checked. TRBV21-1 is a known pseudogene. This CDR3 has 17 amino acids. CDR3 protein: CASRGSGGRHFQETQYF. The CDR3 DNA reads TGTGCCAGCAGAGGAAGCGGGGGCCGACATTTTCAAGAGACCCAGTACTTC.

A few counts support this clone. The V and J genes are TRBV28 and TRBJ2-1; D might be TRBD1 (6 bases). V lost 6 bases and J 5 bases, leaving 26 bases between the germline ends. CDR1 is MDHEN, CDR2 SYDVKM, per germline. The CDR3 spans 18 residues. The CDR3 DNA follows: TGTGCCAGCAGCCTCATCACAAATTTCTTAACAGGGAACAATGAGCAGTTCTTC. Protein sequence: CASSLITNFLTGNNEQFF.

The chain couples TRBV28 to TRBJ2-7; 10 bases agree with TRBD2. In germline, CDR1 is MDHEN, CDR2 SYDVKM. With 4 bases clipped from V and 4 bases from J, the junction kept 10 bases outside the gene matches. The CDR3 runs to 16 residues. CDR3 sequence reads: CASSSPSGGAVYEQYF. The CDR3 region has the DNA TGTGCCAGCAGTTCGCCCAGCGGGGGGGCCGTATACGAGCAGTACTTC.

The chain couples TRBV5-4 to TRBJ2-5, with D perhaps TRBD1 or TRBD2 (6 bases each). This CDR3 contains 13 residues. The V gene's germline CDR1 is SGHNT and CDR2 YYREEE (reference sequence). V was cut by 6 bases and J by 4 bases, with 13 bases left in between. In DNA, the CDR3 is TGTGCCAGCAAGGGGTCGGGGGCAGAGACCCAGTACTTC. Translation gives CASKGSGAETQYF.

The genes are TRBV10-3 and TRBJ2-2; D might be TRBD1 (5 bases). With 11 bases removed from V and 3 bases from J, the gap between germline ends came to 16 bases. Germline V gene lookup returns CDR1 ENHRY and CDR2 SYGVKD. CDR3 size: 14 residues. CDR3 sequence (DNA): TGTGCCCTTAGGTGGGGCGAGGACACCGGGGAGCTGTTTTTT. This sequence encodes CALRWGEDTGELFF.

Turning to this clone: Other DNA sequences from this sample encode an identical CDR3 as well. The chain couples TRBV7-3 to TRBJ2-1, with unresolved D. V gave up 2 bases and J gave up 1 base, with 6 bases separating them. This CDR3 contains 14 residues. Germline V gene lookup returns CDR1 SGHTA and CDR2 FQGTGA. CDR3: CASSLGESYNEQFF. The CDR3 DNA sequence: TGTGCCAGCAGCTTAGGGGAATCCTACAATGAGCAGTTCTTC.

The J gene is TRBJ2-7, the V gene TRBV27; D gene uncertain. The ends were cut back, 1 base at V and 2 bases at J, with 9 bases in the middle. This CDR3 region has 14 residues. Germline V lookup: CDR1 MNHEY, CDR2 SMNVEV (reference sequence). This chain's CDR3 is CASSLYGQPYEQYF. The CDR3 coding sequence is TGTGCCAGCAGTTTATATGGCCAACCCTACGAGCAGTACTTC.

This clone was picked up a small number of times. The rearrangement uses TRBV18 and TRBJ1-1, with D possibly matching TRBD1 (5 bases). CDR1 is KGHSH and CDR2 is LQKENI in the germline V gene. The CDR3 runs to 14 residues. Trimming removed 6 bases at V and 0 bases at J, with 11 bases between. CDR3: CASSRGIMNTEAFF. Here the CDR3 DNA reads TGTGCCAGCTCGAGGGGAATAATGAACACTGAAGCTTTCTTT.

This chain connects TRBV27 to TRBJ2-2; D is unclear. The ends were cut back, 4 bases at V and 1 base at J, with 7 bases in the middle. CDR1 and CDR2 (germline): MNHEY, SMNVEV (reference sequence). This CDR3 is 14 amino acids long. The CDR3 spells CASSSPLNTGELFF. In DNA form, the CDR3 reads TGTGCCAGCAGTTCGCCCTTGAACACCGGGGAGCTGTTTTTT.

The rearrangement links TRBV13 to TRBJ2-1, with D uncertain. Between the trimmed V and J ends, which lost 5 bases and 6 bases, there was a span of 11 bases. Germline CDR1 and CDR2: PRHDT and FYEKMQ (reference sequence). CDR3 size: 13 residues. CDR3 DNA: TGTGCCAGCAGCAGTTTACGGAGCAATGAGCAGTTCTTC. Encoded protein: CASSSLRSNEQFF.

A few counts support this clone. The V call is TRBV11-2, the J call TRBJ2-7; the D gene is possibly TRBD2 (6 bases). Trimming left V 5 bases short and J 4 bases short, with 12 bases between. CDR1 and CDR2 (germline): SGHAT, FQNNGV. The CDR3 covers 13 residues. The CDR3 coding sequence is TGTGCCAGCAGCCCAGTCCGGGGGTACGAGCAGTACTTC. Translation gives CASSPVRGYEQYF. Together with reference TRBV11-2 and TRBJ2-7, the CDR3 gives the full variable domain: EAGVAQSPRYKIIEKRQSVAFWCNPISGHATLYWYQQILGQGPKLLIQFQNNGVVDDSQLPKDRFSAERLKGVDSTLKIQPAKLEDSAVYLCASSPVRGYEQYFGPGTRLTVT.

V is TRBV2 and J is TRBJ2-5, with 8 bases that match TRBD1. With V trimmed by 5 bases and J by 2 bases, 1 base remained unmatched. Germline V gives CDR1 SNHLY, CDR2 FYNNEI. The CDR3 loop spans 13 amino acids. In DNA, the CDR3 is TGTGCCAGCAGTACAGGGGGACAAGAGACCCAGTACTTC. Translating it yields CASSTGGQETQYF. The variable domain in full, completed from reference TRBV2 and TRBJ2-5, reads EPEVTQTPSHQVTQMGQEVILRCVPISNHLYFYWYRQILGQKVEFLVSFYNNEISEKSEIFDDQFSVERPDGSNFTLKIRSTKLEDSAMYFCASSTGGQETQYFGPGTRLLVL.

V and J are TRBV10-3 and TRBJ2-7, with 12 positions matching TRBD2. The CDR3 consists of 18 residues. The junction had 10 bases not matched to a gene; V was cut back by 4 bases and J by 0 bases. CDR1 ENHRY and CDR2 SYGVKD come from the germline V gene. CDR3 sequence: CAISASSGLAGLSYEQYF. CDR3 nucleotides: TGTGCCATCAGTGCGTCCTCGGGACTAGCGGGCCTCTCCTACGAGCAGTACTTC.

This rearrangement joins TRBV28 to TRBJ1-2, with D unresolved. From germline, CDR1 is MDHEN and CDR2 SYDVKM. V dropped 5 bases and J dropped 5 bases, with 12 bases sitting between them. The CDR3 covers 13 residues. CDR3 region: CASSQDGFYGYTF. CDR3 nucleotides: TGTGCCAGCAGTCAGGACGGGTTTTATGGCTACACCTTC.

The chain has TRBV2 and TRBJ2-5; tentatively, D is TRBD1 (5 bases). The V and J ends lost 6 bases and 1 base respectively, with 12 bases between them. The germline CDR1 and CDR2 sequences are SNHLY and FYNNEI. This CDR3 region has 14 residues. CDR3 region: CASSPTAFQETQYF. For the CDR3, the DNA is TGTGCCAGCAGCCCGACAGCTTTCCAAGAGACCCAGTACTTC.

V and J are TRBV7-8 and TRBJ1-1, with D possibly matching TRBD1 (5 bases). CDR3 length equals 15 residues. V was shortened by 6 bases and J by 0 bases, with 14 bases between the two germline ends. The germline CDR1 and CDR2 sequences are SGHVS and FQNEAQ. The CDR3 region has the DNA TGTGCCAGCAGGGGGGGGTTAACATTGAACACTGAAGCTTTCTTT. This sequence encodes CASRGGLTLNTEAFF.

V and J are TRBV7-9 and TRBJ1-1; D is possibly TRBD1 (5 bases). CDR1 and CDR2 from the germline V gene are SEHNR and FQNEAQ (reference sequence). V was pared by 3 bases and J by 1 base, with 6 bases between. This CDR3 is 13 amino acids long. CDR3 residues: CASSLTANTEAFF. DNA for the CDR3: TGTGCCAGCAGCTTGACAGCGAACACTGAAGCTTTCTTT.

The rearrangement uses TRBV2 and TRBJ2-1; the match to TRBD1 covers 7 bases. The germline V gene encodes CDR1 SNHLY and CDR2 FYNNEI. The CDR3 totals 15 residues. Trimming cost V 5 bases and J 0 bases; bases outside gene matches: 4. The CDR3 nucleotides read TGTGCCAGCAGTATACAGGGGAGCTCCTACAATGAGCAGTTCTTC. Its protein product is CASSIQGSSYNEQFF.

The chain couples TRBV28 to TRBJ2-3; TRBD2 aligns across 14 bases. This CDR3 region has 15 residues. The V gene's germline CDR1 is MDHEN and CDR2 SYDVKM. After removal of 6 bases from V and 4 bases from J, the junction contained 3 bases not matched to a gene. CDR3 DNA: TGTGCCAGCAGACCGGGACTAGCGGGAGCAGATACGCAGTATTTT. It specifies CASRPGLAGADTQYF.